The text below deals with one T cell receptor beta chain. The data were obtained in a study of blood T cell repertoires in COVID-19. As for the study in general: Samples representing acute and convalescent COVID-19 were sourced from the United States, Italy and Spain. PBMCs, B-cell-depleted T cells, or T cells were the source of the cDNA or gDNA that made up the material.

V gave up 2 bases and J gave up 4 bases, with 12 bases separating them. The CDR3 runs to 14 residues. Germline V lookup: CDR1 LGHNA, CDR2 YNFKEQ. As originally analysed: Quantification of nucleated cells was approximated via reference gene primer amplification. Sequenced by immunoSEQ multiplex PCR; TCRdb stores in-frame clones only, minus some. V, J and clone size reflect that table, while D and trimming were determined from the DNA. The sample records some 230,000 clones, approximately 83% being singletons. The receptor comes from a woman aged 50 to 60 with acute or convalescent COVID-19. Source material: peripheral blood. V is TRBV4-2 and J is TRBJ2-7, with TRBD2 as a possible D gene (5 bases). The CDR3 DNA sequence: TGTGCCAGCAGCCAAAGTCCAAGCGGATACGAGCAGTACTTC. Residues: CASSQSPSGYEQYF.